Presented here are 17 T cell receptor beta chains from one specimen sequenced in a study of tumor and adjacent non-tumor tissue in lung cancer. The library came from three nested PCR rounds adapted from ARM-PCR protocols. TCRdb re-called the multiplex PCR reads with MiXCR, one entry per CDR3 protein. The sample has over 100,000 distinct CDR3 sequences; 60% to 80% are singletons. No cell sorting was done before RNA was extracted from the tissue. The sequencing sample was made of lung tumor tissue. The receptors stem from a woman in her fifties or sixties with non-small cell lung cancer.

Concerning this clonotype itself: One end of the junction is discordant with germline, which a read error may explain. V and J are TRBV20-1 and TRBJ1-2; D ambiguous. Germline V gene lookup returns CDR1 DFQATT and CDR2 SNEGSKA (reference sequence). The CDR3 has 14 residues. CDR3 protein: CSAGELGRLSRYTF. The CDR3, as DNA: TGCAGTGCTGGAGAATTGGGTAGGTTATCTCGCTACACCTTC.

This clonotype was counted between two and nine times. Being one base from a much bigger clone, this may be a read error. V is TRBV20-1 and J is TRBJ1-1; unclear D gene. Trimming removed 6 bases from V and 4 bases from J, with 18 bases in between. The germline V gene has CDR1 DFQATT and CDR2 SNEGSKA (reference sequence). CDR3 length: 14 residues. CDR3 sequence: CSAPPGMRSTEAFF. DNA of the CDR3: TGCAGTGCCCCCCCAGGAATGAGGAGCACTGAAGCTTTCTTT.

Remarks on this clonotype: One end of the junction is discordant with germline, which a read error may explain. This chain joins TRBV20-1 and TRBJ1-5; the match to TRBD1 covers 8 bases. The germline V gene has CDR1 DFQATT and CDR2 SNEGSKA (reference sequence). The CDR3 is made up of 16 amino acids. This chain's CDR3 is CTAGGTGRPSNQLQHF. In DNA form, the CDR3 reads TGCACTGCGGGTGGGACAGGCCGGCCGAGCAATCAGCTCCAGCATTTT.

Remarks on this clonotype: It may be a read error: a sequence one base away is much more abundant. The chain recombines TRBV6-1 with TRBJ2-7, with 9 bases aligning to TRBD1. CDR3 length: 15 amino acids. From germline, CDR1 is MNHNS and CDR2 SASEGT. DNA of the CDR3: TGTACCACCCAAAATTCCGGGACAGGGTCCTACGAGCAGTACTTC. It encodes CTTQNSGTGSYEQYF.

This clonotype has only a few counts. Relative to the germline gene, one junction end is altered; a read error may explain this. The CDR3 DNA sequence: TGTGCCAGCAGTCAAAAAGGGGGACAGAGTTTGACACCCTTCCACTTT. Amino acids: CASSQKGGQSLTPFHF. V and J are TRBV5-6 and TRBJ1-6; 7 nucleotides line up with TRBD1. This CDR3 region has 16 residues. The germline V gene encodes CDR1 SGHDT and CDR2 YYEEEE.

V and J are TRBV11-2 and TRBJ1-1; D not certain. Trimming stripped 4 bases from V and 6 bases from J, with 9 bases between. Germline V gene data show CDR1 as SGHAT and CDR2 as FQNNGV. The CDR3 contains 12 residues. Here the CDR3 reads CASSSIQAEAFF. The CDR3 bases are TGTGCCAGCAGCTCAATTCAGGCTGAAGCTTTCTTT.

Concerning this clonotype itself: A much larger clone sits a single nucleotide away, making a read error possible. This CDR3 is missing its conserved last phenylalanine or tryptophan, likely due to a read error. V usage is TRBV28 and J usage is TRBJ2-7; no reliable D call. The germline gives CDR1 MDHEN, CDR2 SYDVKM. Trimming took 6 bases from V and 0 from J, leaving 15 bases between them. This CDR3 region has 15 residues. CDR3 sequence (DNA): TGTGCCAGCAGATCCGACGGCGCGAGCTCCTACGAGCAGTACTCC. This gives the protein CASRSDGASSYEQYS.

This clonotype was detected many times. V is TRBV20-1 and J is TRBJ1-1; D remains ambiguous. CDR1 is DFQATT and CDR2 is SNEGSKA in the germline V gene (reference sequence). The CDR3 loop spans 18 amino acids. The V gene lost 6 bases and the J gene lost 0 bases, with 26 bases spanning the gap. In DNA, the CDR3 is TGCAGTGCCTCAGGCTTTATCAGAACCTCGCTTATGAACACTGAAGCTTTCTTT. Its protein is CSASGFIRTSLMNTEAFF.

A remark on this clonotype: The junction shows a germline mismatch at one end, possibly a read error. The V and J genes are TRBV6-5 and TRBJ1-1; no definite D call. CDR3 length: 14 amino acids. Looked up from germline, CDR1 is MNHEY and CDR2 is SVGAGI. The CDR3 nucleotides are TGTGCCGGCAGTTACTCACCTCTGACGGGGAGGTCTTTCTTT. Its translation: CAGSYSPLTGRSFF.

Points on this clonotype: Since a much larger clone is just one base distant, this may be a read error. The chain is built from TRBV6-6 and TRBJ2-1; D could derive from TRBD1 or TRBD2 (5 bases each). Germline values: CDR1 MNHNY, CDR2 SVGAGI (reference sequence). The germline V and J ends were trimmed by 5 bases and 3 bases, with 14 bases remaining between them. The CDR3 totals 15 residues. As DNA, the CDR3 is TGTGCCAGCAGTCAAGGGGACGAATTCTACAATGAGCAGTTCTTC. Translation: CASSQGDEFYNEQFF.

This chain links TRBV6-5 with TRBJ1-2; D perhaps matches TRBD1 (5 bases). The CDR3 runs to 15 residues. Germline V gives CDR1 MNHEY, CDR2 SVGAGI. V was trimmed by 5 bases and J by 6 bases, leaving 19 bases between them. The CDR3 reads CASSTPRQRGNGYTF. The DNA of the CDR3 is TGTGCCAGCAGTACCCCAAGGCAGCGGGGCAATGGCTACACCTTC.

This clonotype was recorded only once. Compared with germline, one end of the junction differs, possibly owing to a read error. V is TRBV6-2 or TRBV6-3 and J is TRBJ2-2, with D possibly TRBD2 on 5 matching bases. The CDR3 sequence is 17 residues long. Germline CDR1 MNHEY, CDR2 SVGEGT. The CDR3 reads CASGYTQQRANTGDLFF. The CDR3 coding sequence is TGTGCCAGCGGTTACACCCAACAGAGGGCCAACACCGGTGATCTGTTTTTT.

The J gene is TRBJ2-1, the V gene TRBV29-1; D is ambiguous. Trimming took 0 bases from V and 9 from J, leaving 15 bases between them. CDR1 is SQVTM and CDR2 is ANQGSEA in the germline V gene. The CDR3 spans 14 residues. CDR3 coding DNA: TGCAGCGTTGAAGATCTTGGGCTTAACATTGAGCAGTTCTTC. Translating it yields CSVEDLGLNIEQFF.

This clonotype was seen ten or more times. This chain connects TRBV20-1 to TRBJ1-2; D gene ambiguous. CDR1 is DFQATT and CDR2 is SNEGSKA in the germline V gene (reference sequence). V shed 3 bases and J shed 8 bases, with 7 bases lying between them. The CDR3 spans 10 residues. The CDR3 sequence: CSARSAGYTF. CDR3 sequence (DNA): TGCAGTGCTAGGTCGGCCGGCTACACCTTC.

The chain recombines TRBV12-3 or TRBV12-4 with TRBJ2-5; D is unclear. Trimming took off 5 bases at V and 5 bases at J, with 18 bases between the two ends. The CDR3 runs to 15 residues. CDR3 in amino acids: CASSPDGASWETQYF. The CDR3 nucleotides read TGTGCCAGCAGTCCCGACGGTGCGAGTTGGGAGACCCAGTACTTC.

Notes on this clonotype: A much larger clonotype is one base distant, so this may be a read error. The chain is built from TRBV6-6 and TRBJ1-1; D unclear. This CDR3 is built from 12 residues. The germline V gene has CDR1 MNHNY and CDR2 SVGAGI (reference sequence). In DNA form, the CDR3 reads TGTGGCAGCAGAGACGGACTCACTGAAGCTTTCTTT. Translating it yields CGSRDGLTEAFF.

A word on this clonotype: This may be a read error, as it is one base from a much larger clone. The CDR3 bases are TGCAGTGCTAGACCACAGTACGAGCAGTACTTC. It is translated as CSARPQYEQYF. The chain is built from TRBV20-1 and TRBJ2-7; D unclear. V was cut by 2 bases and J by 4 bases, with 6 bases left in between. CDR3 length: 11 residues. Germline V gives CDR1 DFQATT, CDR2 SNEGSKA (reference sequence).